The T cell receptor (beta chain) described here comes from a study of beta chain features in type 1 diabetes. A heparinised blood draw that averaged roughly 120 mL was obtained once from each donor. This clone was counted a few times. No antigen is known for it. Sequenced material consisted of expressed TCRB transcripts (all of the isolated RNA was reverse transcribed). The repertoire was sequenced with immunoSEQ multiplex PCR; TCRdb's copy has only in-frame clones and lacks some. The sample includes 400,000 or so clones, roughly 12% seen only once; the top ten take roughly 0.0097%. The CDR3 extends over 16 amino acids. Germline CDR1 and CDR2: SEHNR and FQNEAQ (reference sequence). The germline V and J ends were trimmed by 1 base and 2 bases, with 9 bases remaining between them. Study findings and constraints: Type 1 diabetes patients showed a moderate but significant shortening of TCRB CDR3s in all four CD4+ subsets.

Material: naive CD4+ T cells from blood. The rearrangement uses TRBV7-9 and TRBJ2-6; D might be TRBD1 (6 bases). The source of this sequence is a woman aged 18-29 years with type 1 diabetes. Written as DNA, the CDR3 is TGTGCCAGCAGCTTAGAGAGGGACACTGGGGCCAACGTCCTGACTTTC. It codes for CASSLERDTGANVLTF.